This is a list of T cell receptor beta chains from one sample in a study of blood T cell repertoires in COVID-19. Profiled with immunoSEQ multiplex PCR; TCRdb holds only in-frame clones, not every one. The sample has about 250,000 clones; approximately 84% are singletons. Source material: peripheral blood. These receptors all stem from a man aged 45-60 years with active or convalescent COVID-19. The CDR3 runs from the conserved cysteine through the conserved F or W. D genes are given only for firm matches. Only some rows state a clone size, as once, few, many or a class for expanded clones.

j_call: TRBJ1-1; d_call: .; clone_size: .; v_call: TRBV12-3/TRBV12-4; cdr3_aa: CASTLNTEAFF; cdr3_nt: TGTGCCAGCACCCTAAACACTGAAGCTTTCTTT
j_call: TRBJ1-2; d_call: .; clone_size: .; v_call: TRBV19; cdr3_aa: CASIRQAGYGYTF; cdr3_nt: TGTGCCAGTATTCGTCAGGCCGGCTATGGCTACACCTTC
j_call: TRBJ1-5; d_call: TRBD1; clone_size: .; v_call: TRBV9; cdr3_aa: CASSATGTGGNQPQHF; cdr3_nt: TGTGCCAGCAGCGCGACCGGGACAGGGGGCAATCAGCCCCAGCATTTT
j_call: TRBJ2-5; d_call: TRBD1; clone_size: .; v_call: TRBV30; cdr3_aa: CAGGTGGLQETQYF; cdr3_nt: TGTGCCGGGGGGACAGGGGGCCTCCAAGAGACCCAGTACTTC
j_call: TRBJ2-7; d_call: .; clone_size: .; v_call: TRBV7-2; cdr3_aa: CASSLGGQGIYEQYF; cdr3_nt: TGTGCCAGCAGCCTAGGGGGACAAGGGATCTACGAGCAGTACTTC
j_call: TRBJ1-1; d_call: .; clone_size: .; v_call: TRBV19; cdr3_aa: CASSIPGVEAFF; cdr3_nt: TGTGCCAGTAGTATCCCAGGGGTCGAAGCTTTCTTT
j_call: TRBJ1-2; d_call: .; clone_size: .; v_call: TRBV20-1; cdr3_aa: CSARVRHGYTF; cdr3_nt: TGCAGTGCTAGAGTTCGTCATGGCTACACCTTC
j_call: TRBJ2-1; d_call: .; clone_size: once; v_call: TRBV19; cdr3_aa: CASTLKGGHNEQFF; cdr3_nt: TGTGCCAGTACCCTAAAGGGGGGGCACAATGAGCAGTTCTTC
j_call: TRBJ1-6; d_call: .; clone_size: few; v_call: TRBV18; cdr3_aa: CASSPAEDSPLHF; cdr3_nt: TGTGCCAGCTCCCCGGCCGAGGATTCACCCCTCCACTTT
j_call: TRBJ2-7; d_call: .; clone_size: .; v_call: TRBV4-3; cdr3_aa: CASSQEGVGTQAYEQYF; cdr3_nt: TGCGCCAGCAGCCAAGAGGGAGTAGGGACACAAGCCTACGAGCAGTACTTC
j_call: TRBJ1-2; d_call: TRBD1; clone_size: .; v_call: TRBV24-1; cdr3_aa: CATSFTGVGYTF; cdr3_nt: TGTGCCACCAGTTTTACAGGGGTAGGCTACACCTTC
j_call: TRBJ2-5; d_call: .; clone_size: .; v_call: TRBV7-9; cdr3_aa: CASSARQWETQYF; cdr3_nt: TGTGCCAGCAGCGCTAGACAGTGGGAGACCCAGTACTTC
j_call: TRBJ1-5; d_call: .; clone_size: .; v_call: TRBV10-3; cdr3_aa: CALPPGIFNQPQHF; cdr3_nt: TGTGCCCTCCCCCCAGGGATCTTCAATCAGCCCCAGCATTTT
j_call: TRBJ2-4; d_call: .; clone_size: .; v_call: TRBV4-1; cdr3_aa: CASSQERLTGQKAKNIQYF; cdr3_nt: TGCGCCAGCAGCCAAGAGAGATTAACAGGGCAGAAAGCCAAAAACATTCAGTACTTC
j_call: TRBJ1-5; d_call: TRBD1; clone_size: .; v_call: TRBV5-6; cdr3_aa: CASSLAGTGNQPQHF; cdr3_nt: TGTGCCAGCAGCTTGGCAGGGACAGGGAATCAGCCCCAGCATTTT
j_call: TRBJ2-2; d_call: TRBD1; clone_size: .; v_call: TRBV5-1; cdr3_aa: CASSFQGAPVTGELFF; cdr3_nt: TGCGCCAGCAGCTTTCAGGGGGCGCCTGTCACCGGGGAGCTGTTTTTT
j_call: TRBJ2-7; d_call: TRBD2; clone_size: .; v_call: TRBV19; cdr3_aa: CASRGPGLAGTRYEQYF; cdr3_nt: TGTGCCAGTAGGGGACCGGGACTAGCGGGGACCCGGTACGAGCAGTACTTC
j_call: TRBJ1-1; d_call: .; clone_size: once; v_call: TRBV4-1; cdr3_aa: CASSPPRRGGHGTEAFF; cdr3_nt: TGCGCCAGCAGCCCACCAAGAAGGGGGGGCCATGGCACTGAAGCTTTCTTT
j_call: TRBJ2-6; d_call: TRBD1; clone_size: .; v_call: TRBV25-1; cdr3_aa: CAPQTGAVSGANVLTF; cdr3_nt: TGTGCCCCCCAGACAGGGGCCGTCTCTGGGGCCAACGTCCTGACTTTC
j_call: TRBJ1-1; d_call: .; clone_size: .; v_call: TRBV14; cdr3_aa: CASSQGARREAFF; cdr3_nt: TGTGCCAGCAGCCAAGGGGCTCGGCGTGAAGCTTTCTTT
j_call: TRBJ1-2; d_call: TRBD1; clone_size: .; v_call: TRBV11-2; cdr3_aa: CASSNEDRVYYGYTF; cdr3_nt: TGTGCCAGCAGCAACGAAGACAGGGTTTACTATGGCTACACCTTC
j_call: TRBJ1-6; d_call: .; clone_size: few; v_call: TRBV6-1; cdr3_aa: CASSDGAGESPLHF; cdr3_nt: TGTGCCAGCAGTGATGGGGCAGGGGAATCACCCCTCCACTTT
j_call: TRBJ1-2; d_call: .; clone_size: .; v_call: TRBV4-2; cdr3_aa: CASSQGTNTNYGYTF; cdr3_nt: TGTGCCAGCAGCCAAGGTACAAACACTAACTATGGCTACACCTTC
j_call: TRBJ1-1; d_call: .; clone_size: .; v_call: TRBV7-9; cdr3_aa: CASSVPYRGRGEAFF; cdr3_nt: TGTGCCAGCAGCGTTCCCTACCGAGGACGGGGTGAAGCTTTCTTT
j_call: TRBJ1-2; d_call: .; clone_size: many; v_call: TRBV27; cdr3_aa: CASSLRGDPMSSYTF; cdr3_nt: TGTGCCAGCAGTTTACGAGGCGACCCTATGAGTAGCTACACCTTC
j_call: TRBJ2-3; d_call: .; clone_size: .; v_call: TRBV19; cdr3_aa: CASSQVRDTDTQYF; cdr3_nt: TGTGCCAGTAGTCAAGTACGGGACACAGATACGCAGTATTTT
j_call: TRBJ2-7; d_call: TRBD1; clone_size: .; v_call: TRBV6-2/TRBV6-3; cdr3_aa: CASSYTGEGDEQYF; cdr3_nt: TGTGCCAGCAGTTACACAGGGGAAGGGGACGAGCAGTACTTC
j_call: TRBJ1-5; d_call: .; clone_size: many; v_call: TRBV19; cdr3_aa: CASSMGDRLTGQPQHF; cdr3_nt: TGTGCCAGTAGTATGGGCGACCGCCTCACAGGGCAGCCCCAGCATTTT
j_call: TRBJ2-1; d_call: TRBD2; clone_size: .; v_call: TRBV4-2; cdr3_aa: CASSQRTSGPGEQFF; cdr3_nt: TGTGCCAGCAGCCAAAGGACTAGCGGACCGGGGGAGCAGTTCTTC
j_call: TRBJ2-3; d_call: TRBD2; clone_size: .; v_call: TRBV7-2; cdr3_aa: CASGGLAGGPDTQYF; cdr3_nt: TGTGCCAGCGGGGGACTCGCGGGGGGGCCAGATACGCAGTATTTT
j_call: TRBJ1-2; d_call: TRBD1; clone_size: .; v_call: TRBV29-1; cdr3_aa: CSVKGADGYTF; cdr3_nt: TGCAGCGTTAAGGGGGCTGATGGCTACACCTTC
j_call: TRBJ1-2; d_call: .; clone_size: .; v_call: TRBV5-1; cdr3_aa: CASSPASGERDYGYTF; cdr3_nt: TGCGCCAGCAGCCCAGCCAGCGGGGAGCGAGACTATGGCTACACCTTC
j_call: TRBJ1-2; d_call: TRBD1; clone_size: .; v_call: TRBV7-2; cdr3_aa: CASSLARTGGDGYTF; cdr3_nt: TGTGCCAGCAGCTTAGCGCGGACAGGGGGCGATGGCTACACCTTC
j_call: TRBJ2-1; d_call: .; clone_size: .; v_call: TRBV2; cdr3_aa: CASSERRNNEQFF; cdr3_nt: TGTGCCAGCAGTGAGAGGAGGAACAATGAGCAGTTCTTC
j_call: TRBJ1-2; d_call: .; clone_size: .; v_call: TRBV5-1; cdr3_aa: CASSASSQGLNYGYTF; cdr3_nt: TGCGCCAGCAGCGCGTCCTCCCAGGGGCTTAACTATGGCTACACCTTC
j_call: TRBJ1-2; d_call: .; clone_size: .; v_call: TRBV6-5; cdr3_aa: CASSWTVSDGYTF; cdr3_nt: TGTGCCAGCAGCTGGACAGTTTCGGATGGCTACACCTTC
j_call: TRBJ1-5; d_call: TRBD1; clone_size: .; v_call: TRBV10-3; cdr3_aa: CAIGQGALAQHF; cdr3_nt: TGTGCCATCGGACAGGGGGCGTTGGCCCAGCATTTT
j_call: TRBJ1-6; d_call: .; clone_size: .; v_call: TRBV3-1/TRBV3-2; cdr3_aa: CASSRGDSAGPLHF; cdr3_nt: TGTGCCAGCAGCCGAGGCGACAGTGCTGGACCCCTCCACTTT
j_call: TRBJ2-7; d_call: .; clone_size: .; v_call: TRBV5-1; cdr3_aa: CASSLEPSSYEQYF; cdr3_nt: TGCGCCAGCAGCTTGGAGCCAAGCTCCTACGAGCAGTACTTC